These 18 T cell receptor beta chains came from one sample sequenced in a study of PD-1 blockade in classical Hodgkin lymphoma. Each patient relapsed following autologous stem cell transplantation, and prior brentuximab vedotin exposure differed. The protocol was immunoSEQ multiplex PCR, while the TCRdb copy is restricted to in-frame clones and leaves out a portion. The sample comprises 50,000 to 75,000 clones, approximately 90% of which are singletons, and around an eighth rests with the top ten. The material was peripheral blood mononuclear cells (PBMCs), obtained at baseline. These TCRs come from a human donor with classical Hodgkin lymphoma.

V and J are TRBV7-2 and TRBJ2-5; D gene ambiguous. The last part of the DNA fits TRBJ2-7 better; the J call may be wrong. From germline, CDR1 is SGHTA and CDR2 FQGNSA. The CDR3 spans 12 residues. The CDR3 region has the DNA TGTGCCAGCAGCCCAAGCTCCTACGAGCAGTACTTC. It specifies CASSPSSYEQYF.

J is TRBJ2-2 and V is TRBV7-2; D is ambiguous. V lost 1 base to trimming and J lost 3 bases, with 6 bases between them. Per the germline V gene, CDR1 is SGHTA and CDR2 is FQGNSA. The CDR3 has 14 amino acids. This chain's CDR3 is CASSLGEYTGELFF. The CDR3 nucleotides read TGTGCCAGCAGCTTAGGAGAATACACCGGGGAGCTGTTTTTT.

The chain joins TRBV13 to TRBJ2-7; 14 nucleotides line up with TRBD2. The germline V gene encodes CDR1 PRHDT and CDR2 FYEKMQ (reference sequence). The CDR3 sequence is 14 residues long. J was trimmed by 12 bases and V by 5 bases; bases with no gene match: 9. CDR3 residues: CASSPGTSGGTPYF. The CDR3 DNA reads as TGTGCCAGCAGCCCCGGGACTAGCGGGGGTACACCGTACTTC.

In DNA form, the CDR3 reads TGTGCCAGCAGCTTAGCATCAGGGGACGCCTATGGCTACACCTTC. Translation: CASSLASGDAYGYTF. The chain recombines TRBV7-8 with TRBJ1-2, with D possibly being TRBD1 (6 bases). The CDR3 contains 15 residues. Germline V lookup: CDR1 SGHVS, CDR2 FQNEAQ. V lost 0 bases and J lost 4, with 12 bases in between.

The chain has TRBV11-2 and TRBJ1-1; D not certain. Germline lookup yields CDR1 SGHAT and CDR2 FQNNGV. V was shortened by 0 bases and J by 8 bases, with 10 bases between the two germline ends. The CDR3 has 13 amino acids. The CDR3 DNA reads TGTGCCAGCAGCTTAGATCCGGGGAGAGAAGCTTTCTTT. It specifies CASSLDPGREAFF.

The chain has TRBV18 and TRBJ1-5; D might be TRBD1 (5 bases). Germline V gene lookup returns CDR1 KGHSH and CDR2 LQKENI. The V end was cut by 4 bases, the J end by 0 bases, with 10 bases between. This CDR3 spans 15 amino acids. CDR3 sequence: CASSQTAYSNQPQHF. The CDR3 DNA reads as TGTGCCAGCTCACAGACAGCGTATAGCAATCAGCCCCAGCATTTT.

This chain uses TRBV30 with TRBJ2-3, with a weak D call TRBD1 (5 bases). CDR3 length equals 16 residues. Trimming removed 0 bases from V and 6 bases from J, with 19 bases in between. CDR1 GTSNPN and CDR2 SVGIG come from the germline V gene (reference sequence). This CDR3 is CAWSVPRVSVGDTQYF. The CDR3 DNA reads TGTGCCTGGAGTGTACCCAGGGTTTCCGTTGGGGATACGCAGTATTTT.

This chain joins TRBV5-6 and TRBJ1-2; D ambiguous. Per germline, CDR1 SGHDT and CDR2 YYEEEE. CDR3 size: 16 residues. V was trimmed by 5 bases and J by 2 bases, leaving 19 bases between them. The CDR3, as DNA: TGTGCCAGCAGTTCTCCAAGGAGGGAGGCGAACTATGGCTACACCTTC. Its protein product is CASSSPRREANYGYTF.

This clone was found a few times. This chain uses TRBV7-9 with TRBJ2-7, with 9 bases that match TRBD1. This CDR3 spans 14 amino acids. Germline loops: CDR1 SEHNR, CDR2 FQNEAQ (reference sequence). The junction had 7 bases not matched to a gene; V was cut back by 5 bases and J by 5 bases. The CDR3 is CASSPGTGKDEQYF. CDR3 in DNA: TGTGCCAGCAGCCCCGGGACAGGGAAAGACGAGCAGTACTTC.

The rearrangement uses TRBV7-9 and TRBJ1-4; maybe TRBD1 (5 bases). V was trimmed by 0 bases and J by 5 bases, leaving 10 bases between them. Germline V gene sequence: CDR1 SEHNR, CDR2 FQNEAQ (reference sequence). The CDR3 spans 15 residues. CDR3 region: CASSLAGTLNEKLFF. CDR3 DNA: TGTGCCAGCAGCTTAGCCGGGACTTTAAATGAAAAACTGTTTTTT. Full variable domain (outside the CDR3, taken from reference TRBV7-9 and TRBJ1-4): DTGVSQNPRHKITKRGQNVTFRCDPISEHNRLYWYRQTLGQGPEFLTYFQNEAQLEKSRLLSDRFSAERPKGSFSTLEIQRTEQGDSAMYLCASSLAGTLNEKLFFGSGTQLSVL.

The chain has TRBV11-2 and TRBJ1-1; D is unclear. The germline gives CDR1 SGHAT, CDR2 FQNNGV. The CDR3 totals 14 residues. V lost 5 bases to trimming and J lost 2 bases, with 12 bases between them. CDR3 nucleotides: TGTGCCAGCAGCGGGGTTAGGAGAAACACTGAAGCTTTCTTT. Translation gives CASSGVRRNTEAFF. Filled out from reference TRBV11-2 and TRBJ1-1, the complete variable domain reads EAGVAQSPRYKIIEKRQSVAFWCNPISGHATLYWYQQILGQGPKLLIQFQNNGVVDDSQLPKDRFSAERLKGVDSTLKIQPAKLEDSAVYLCASSGVRRNTEAFFGQGTRLTVV.

This chain joins TRBV6-5 and TRBJ1-4; the match to TRBD1 covers 9 bases. Germline CDR1 reads MNHEY; CDR2 reads SVGAGI. The CDR3 loop spans 15 amino acids. The ends lost 4 bases at V and 4 bases at J; junction bases unmatched: 4. CDR3 sequence (DNA): TGTGCCAGCAGTTTCAAGGACAGGGGTAATGAAAAACTGTTTTTT. It specifies CASSFKDRGNEKLFF.

The V gene is TRBV5-6, the J gene TRBJ2-5; D is possibly TRBD1 (6 bases). The CDR3 sequence is 13 residues long. With 10 bases removed from V and 2 bases from J, the gap between germline ends came to 15 bases. Germline V gene data show CDR1 as SGHDT and CDR2 as YYEEEE. The CDR3 DNA reads as TGTGCCGGGAAGAGACAGGCTCAAGAGACCCAGTACTTC. It yields the protein CAGKRQAQETQYF.

This CDR3 reads CASRTPWEGEDTEAFF. As DNA, the CDR3 is TGTGCCAGCAGGACCCCCTGGGAGGGAGAGGACACTGAAGCTTTCTTT. The J gene is TRBJ1-1, the V gene TRBV7-6; D gene unclear. The CDR3 sequence is 16 residues long. Germline V gene data show CDR1 as SGHVS and CDR2 as FNYEAQ. Trimming removed 6 bases at V and 3 bases at J, with 20 bases between.

This sequence joins TRBV4-2 and TRBJ2-3; D ambiguous. V lost 2 bases to trimming and J lost 2 bases, with 14 bases between them. Germline lookup yields CDR1 LGHNA and CDR2 YNFKEQ. This CDR3 comprises 16 residues. Written as DNA, the CDR3 is TGTGCCAGCAGCCAACCTCAGACCCAGGTCACAGATACGCAGTATTTT. Protein sequence: CASSQPQTQVTDTQYF.

The V gene is TRBV4-3, the J gene TRBJ1-2; D is unclear. Deletions cut 1 base from V and 5 bases from J, with 11 bases between. The CDR3 loop spans 14 amino acids. Germline CDR1 is LGHNA and CDR2 is YSLEER. The CDR3 is CASSQAGREYGYTF. The CDR3 nucleotides are TGCGCCAGCAGCCAAGCAGGTCGTGAGTATGGCTACACCTTC.

The CDR3 nucleotides are TGTGCCAGCAGCTCCGGGACAATCTATGGCTACACCTTC. It is translated as CASSSGTIYGYTF. This rearrangement joins TRBV14 to TRBJ1-2; weak D call: TRBD1 (6 bases). The CDR3 is 13 residues long. Germline CDR1 is SGHDN and CDR2 is FVKESK. Trimming removed 5 bases at V and 4 bases at J, with 11 bases between.

The rearrangement uses TRBV7-9 and TRBJ2-1, with a tentative D call TRBD1 (6 bases). The V and J ends lost 7 bases and 2 bases respectively, with 12 bases between them. The CDR3 loop spans 14 amino acids. The germline gives CDR1 SEHNR, CDR2 FQNEAQ (reference sequence). The CDR3 DNA follows: TGTGCCAGCACCTGGGGGACACCCTACAATGAGCAGTTCTTC. Residues: CASTWGTPYNEQFF.